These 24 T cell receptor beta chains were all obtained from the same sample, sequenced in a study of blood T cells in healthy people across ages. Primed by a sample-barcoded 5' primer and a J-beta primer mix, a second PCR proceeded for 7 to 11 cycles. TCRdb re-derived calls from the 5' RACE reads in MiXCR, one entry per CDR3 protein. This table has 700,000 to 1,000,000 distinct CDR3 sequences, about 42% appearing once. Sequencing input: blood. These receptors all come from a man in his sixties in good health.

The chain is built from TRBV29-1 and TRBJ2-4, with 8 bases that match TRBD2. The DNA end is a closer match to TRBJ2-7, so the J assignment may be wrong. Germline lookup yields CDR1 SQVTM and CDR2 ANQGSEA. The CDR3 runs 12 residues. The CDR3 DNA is TGCAGCGTTGAGGCGGGAGGTTACGAGCAGTACTTC. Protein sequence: CSVEAGGYEQYF.

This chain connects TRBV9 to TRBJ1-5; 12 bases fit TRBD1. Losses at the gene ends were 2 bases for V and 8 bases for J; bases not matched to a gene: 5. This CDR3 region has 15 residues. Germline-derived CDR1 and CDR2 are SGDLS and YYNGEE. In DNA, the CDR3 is TGTGCCAGCAGCGTTGGGACAGGGGGCAGCGAGCCCCAGCATTTT. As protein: CASSVGTGGSEPQHF.

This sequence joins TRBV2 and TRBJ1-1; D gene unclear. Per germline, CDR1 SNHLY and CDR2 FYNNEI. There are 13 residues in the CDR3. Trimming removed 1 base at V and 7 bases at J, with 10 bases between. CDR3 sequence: CASSEEAVSEAFF. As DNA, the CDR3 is TGTGCCAGCAGTGAAGAGGCGGTGAGTGAAGCTTTCTTT.

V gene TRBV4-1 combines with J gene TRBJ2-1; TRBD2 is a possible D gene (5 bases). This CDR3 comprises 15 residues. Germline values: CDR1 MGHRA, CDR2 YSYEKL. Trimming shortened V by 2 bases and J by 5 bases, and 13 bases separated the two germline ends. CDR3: CASSQTRAPNNEQFF. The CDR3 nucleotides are TGCGCCAGCAGCCAAACGAGGGCCCCTAACAATGAGCAGTTCTTC.

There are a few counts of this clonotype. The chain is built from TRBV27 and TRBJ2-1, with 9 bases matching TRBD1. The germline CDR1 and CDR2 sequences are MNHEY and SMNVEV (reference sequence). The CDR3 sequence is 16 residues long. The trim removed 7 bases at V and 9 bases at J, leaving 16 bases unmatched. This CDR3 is CASMGIIGQGLGEQFF. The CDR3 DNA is TGTGCCAGCATGGGAATTATCGGACAGGGGCTCGGTGAGCAGTTCTTC.

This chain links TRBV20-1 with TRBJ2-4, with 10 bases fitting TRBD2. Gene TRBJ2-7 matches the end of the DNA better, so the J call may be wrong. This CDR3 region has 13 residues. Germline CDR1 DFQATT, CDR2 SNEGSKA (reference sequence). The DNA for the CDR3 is TGCAGTGCCATAAGCGGGGGGGATTACGAGCAGTACTTC. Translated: CSAISGGDYEQYF.

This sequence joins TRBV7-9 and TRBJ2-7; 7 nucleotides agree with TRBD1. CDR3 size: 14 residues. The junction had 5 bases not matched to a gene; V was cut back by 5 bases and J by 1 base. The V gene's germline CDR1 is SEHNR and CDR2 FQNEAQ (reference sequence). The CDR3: CASSGRDSSYEQYF. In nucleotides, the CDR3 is TGTGCCAGCAGCGGCCGGGACAGTTCCTACGAGCAGTACTTC.

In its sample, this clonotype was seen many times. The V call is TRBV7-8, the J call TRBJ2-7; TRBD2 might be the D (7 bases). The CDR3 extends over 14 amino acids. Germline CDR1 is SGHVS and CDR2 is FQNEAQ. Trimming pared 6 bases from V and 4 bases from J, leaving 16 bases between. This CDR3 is CASRTRGGGYEQYF. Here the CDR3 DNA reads TGTGCCAGCAGAACCAGAGGGGGGGGGTACGAGCAGTACTTC.

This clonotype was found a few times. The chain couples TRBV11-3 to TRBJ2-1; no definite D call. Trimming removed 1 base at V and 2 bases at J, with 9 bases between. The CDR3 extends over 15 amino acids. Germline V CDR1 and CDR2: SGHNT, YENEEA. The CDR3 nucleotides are TGTGCCAGCAGCTTAGGAACAGTCGCCTACAATGAGCAGTTCTTC. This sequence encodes CASSLGTVAYNEQFF.

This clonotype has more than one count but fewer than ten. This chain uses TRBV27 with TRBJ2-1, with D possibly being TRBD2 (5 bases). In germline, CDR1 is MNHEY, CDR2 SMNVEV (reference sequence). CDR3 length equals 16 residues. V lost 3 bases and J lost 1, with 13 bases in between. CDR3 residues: CASSFEGIISYNEQFF. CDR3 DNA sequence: TGTGCCAGCAGTTTTGAGGGAATCATATCCTACAATGAGCAGTTCTTC.

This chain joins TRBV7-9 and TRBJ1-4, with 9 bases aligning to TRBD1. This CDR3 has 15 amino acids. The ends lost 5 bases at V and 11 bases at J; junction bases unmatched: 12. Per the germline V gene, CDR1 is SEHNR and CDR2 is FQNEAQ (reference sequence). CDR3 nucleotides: TGTGCCAGCAGCCGAACAGGGGGCGCCGTTGAGAAACTGTTTTTT. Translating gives CASSRTGGAVEKLFF. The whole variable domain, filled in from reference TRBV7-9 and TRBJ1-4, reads DTGVSQNPRHKITKRGQNVTFRCDPISEHNRLYWYRQTLGQGPEFLTYFQNEAQLEKSRLLSDRFSAERPKGSFSTLEIQRTEQGDSAMYLCASSRTGGAVEKLFFGSGTQLSVL.

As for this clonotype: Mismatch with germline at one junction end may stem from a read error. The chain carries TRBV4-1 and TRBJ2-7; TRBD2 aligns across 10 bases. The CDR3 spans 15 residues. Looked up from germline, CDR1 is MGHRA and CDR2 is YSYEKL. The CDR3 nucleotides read TGCGCCGGCAGCCAAGTAGCGGGGGGCGGGTACGAGCAGTACTTC. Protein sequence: CAGSQVAGGGYEQYF.

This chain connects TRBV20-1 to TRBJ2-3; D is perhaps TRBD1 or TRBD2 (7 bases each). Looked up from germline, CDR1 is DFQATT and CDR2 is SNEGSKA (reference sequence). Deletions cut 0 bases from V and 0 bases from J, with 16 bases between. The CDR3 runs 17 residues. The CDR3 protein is CSARDLRGGASTDTQYF. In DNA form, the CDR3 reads TGCAGTGCTAGAGATCTCAGGGGGGGTGCTAGCACAGATACGCAGTATTTT.

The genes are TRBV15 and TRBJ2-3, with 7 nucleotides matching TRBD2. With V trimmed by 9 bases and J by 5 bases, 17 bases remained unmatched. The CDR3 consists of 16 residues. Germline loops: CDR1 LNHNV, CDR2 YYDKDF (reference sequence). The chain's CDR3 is CATLGGGRTHGDTQYF. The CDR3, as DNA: TGTGCCACGCTGGGGGGGGGAAGGACTCATGGAGATACGCAGTATTTT.

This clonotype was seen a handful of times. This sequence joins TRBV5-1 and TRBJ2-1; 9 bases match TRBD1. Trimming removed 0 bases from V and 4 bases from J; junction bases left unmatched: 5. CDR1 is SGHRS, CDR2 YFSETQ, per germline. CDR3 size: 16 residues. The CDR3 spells CASSLVTGGPYNEQFF. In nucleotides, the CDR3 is TGCGCCAGCAGCTTGGTCACAGGGGGCCCTTACAATGAGCAGTTCTTC.

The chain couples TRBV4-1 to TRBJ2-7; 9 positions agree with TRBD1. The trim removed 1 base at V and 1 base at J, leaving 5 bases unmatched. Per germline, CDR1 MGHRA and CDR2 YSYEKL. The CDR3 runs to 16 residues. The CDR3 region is CASSQGPGTGSYEQYF. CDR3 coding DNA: TGCGCCAGCAGCCAAGGGCCCGGGACAGGGTCCTACGAGCAGTACTTC.

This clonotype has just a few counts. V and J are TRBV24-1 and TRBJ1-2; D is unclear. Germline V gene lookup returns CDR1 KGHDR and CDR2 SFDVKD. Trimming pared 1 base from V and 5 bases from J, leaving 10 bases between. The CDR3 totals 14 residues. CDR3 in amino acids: CATSDFRTDYGYTF. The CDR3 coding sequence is TGTGCCACCAGTGATTTTAGGACTGATTATGGCTACACCTTC.

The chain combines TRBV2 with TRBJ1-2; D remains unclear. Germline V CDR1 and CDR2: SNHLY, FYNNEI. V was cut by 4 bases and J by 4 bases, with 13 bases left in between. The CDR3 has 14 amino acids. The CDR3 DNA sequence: TGTGCCAGCAGTGTAAGCCCCTCCCTCTATGGCTACACCTTC. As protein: CASSVSPSLYGYTF.

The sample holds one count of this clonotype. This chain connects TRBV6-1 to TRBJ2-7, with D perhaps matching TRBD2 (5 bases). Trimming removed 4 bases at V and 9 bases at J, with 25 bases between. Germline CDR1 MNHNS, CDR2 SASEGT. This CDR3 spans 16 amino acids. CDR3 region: CASSVNPSDRRAGQYF. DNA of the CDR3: TGTGCCAGCAGTGTCAACCCGAGTGACCGTCGCGCGGGGCAGTACTTC.

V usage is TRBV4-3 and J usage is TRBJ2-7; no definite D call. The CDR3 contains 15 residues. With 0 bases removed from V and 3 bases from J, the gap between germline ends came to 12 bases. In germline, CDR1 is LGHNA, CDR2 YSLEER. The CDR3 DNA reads TGCGCCAGCAGCCAAGAGTGGGCCAGCATCTACGAGCAGTACTTC. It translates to CASSQEWASIYEQYF.

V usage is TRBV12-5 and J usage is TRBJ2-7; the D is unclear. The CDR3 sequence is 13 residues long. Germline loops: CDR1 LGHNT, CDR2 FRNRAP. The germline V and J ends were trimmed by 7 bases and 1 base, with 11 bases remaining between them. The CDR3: CASATALSYEQYF. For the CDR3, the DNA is TGTGCTAGTGCAACGGCCCTTTCCTACGAGCAGTACTTC.

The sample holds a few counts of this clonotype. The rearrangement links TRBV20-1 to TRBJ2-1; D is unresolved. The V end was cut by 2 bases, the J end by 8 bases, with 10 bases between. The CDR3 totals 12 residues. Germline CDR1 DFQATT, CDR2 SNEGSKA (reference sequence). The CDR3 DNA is TGCAGTGCTAGAATGGGATCGGATGAGCAGTTCTTC. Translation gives CSARMGSDEQFF.

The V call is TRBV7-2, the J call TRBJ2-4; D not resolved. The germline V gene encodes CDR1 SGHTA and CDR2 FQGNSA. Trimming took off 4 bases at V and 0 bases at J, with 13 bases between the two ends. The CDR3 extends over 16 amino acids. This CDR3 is CASSSPSAQAKNIQYF. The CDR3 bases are TGTGCCAGCAGCTCCCCGTCGGCACAAGCCAAAAACATTCAGTACTTC.

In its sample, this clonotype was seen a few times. The CDR3 loop is CASSPQGGGGEKLFF. The CDR3 DNA reads as TGTGCCAGCAGCCCCCAAGGGGGCGGCGGTGAAAAACTGTTTTTT. V is TRBV11-2 and J is TRBJ1-4, with TRBD1 matching 7 bases. Germline V gene data show CDR1 as SGHAT and CDR2 as FQNNGV. With V trimmed by 5 bases and J by 7 bases, 10 bases remained unmatched. The CDR3 is 15 residues long. Based on the CDR3 plus reference TRBV11-2 and TRBJ1-4, the full variable domain is EAGVAQSPRYKIIEKRQSVAFWCNPISGHATLYWYQQILGQGPKLLIQFQNNGVVDDSQLPKDRFSAERLKGVDSTLKIQPAKLEDSAVYLCASSPQGGGGEKLFFGSGTQLSVL.